In its sample, the clone carrying this T cell receptor (beta chain) was seen many times. The sample originates from a study of T cells in Graves' hyperthyroidism and ophthalmopathy. In patients aged 18 to 65, hyperthyroidism was newly diagnosed, with duration under 2 months. RNA transcripts gave rise to amplified TCR beta CDR3 regions. TCR CDR3 underwent first-round RT-PCR with the HTBI primer set. Using its own MiXCR run on the multiplex PCR reads, TCRdb lists one record per CDR3 protein. The data show some 510,000 distinct CDR3 sequences, less than 25% seen once. The sequenced sample was blood. This clonotype originated in a man aged 18 to 29 with Graves' hyperthyroidism.

CDR3 protein: CASSEGGGPQETQYF. The CDR3 DNA reads as TGTGCCAGCAGTGAGGGAGGGGGACCCCAAGAGACCCAGTACTTC. The chain links TRBV25-1 to TRBJ2-5; a possible D gene is TRBD2 (7 bases). Trimming removed 3 bases at V and 1 base at J, with 12 bases between. Germline CDR1 reads MGHDK; CDR2 reads SYGVNS. The CDR3 contains 15 residues. Looking up the rest from reference TRBV25-1 and TRBJ2-5 gives the full variable domain: EADIYQTPRYLVIGTGKKITLECSQTMGHDKMYWYQQDPGMELHLIHYSYGVNSTEKGDLSSESTVSRIRTEHFPLTLESARPSHTSQYLCASSEGGGPQETQYFGPGTRLLVL.